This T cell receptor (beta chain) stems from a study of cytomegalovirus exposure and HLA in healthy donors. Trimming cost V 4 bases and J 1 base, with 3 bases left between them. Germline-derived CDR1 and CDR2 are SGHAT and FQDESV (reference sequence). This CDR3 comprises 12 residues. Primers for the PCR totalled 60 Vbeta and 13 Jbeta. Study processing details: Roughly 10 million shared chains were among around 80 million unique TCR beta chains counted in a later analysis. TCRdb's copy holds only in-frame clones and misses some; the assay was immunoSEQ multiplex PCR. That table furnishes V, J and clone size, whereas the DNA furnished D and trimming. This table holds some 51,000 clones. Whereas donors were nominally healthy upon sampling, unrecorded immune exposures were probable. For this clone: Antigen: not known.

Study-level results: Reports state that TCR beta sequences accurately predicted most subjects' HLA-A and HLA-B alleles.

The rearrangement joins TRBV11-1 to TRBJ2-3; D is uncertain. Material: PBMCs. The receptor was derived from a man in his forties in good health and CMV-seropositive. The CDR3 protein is CASSSRTDTQYF. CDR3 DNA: TGTGCCAGCAGCTCTCGCACAGATACGCAGTATTTT. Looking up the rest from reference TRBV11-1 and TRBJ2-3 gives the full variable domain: EAEVAQSPRYKITEKSQAVAFWCDPISGHATLYWYRQILGQGPELLVQFQDESVVDDSQLPKDRFSAERLKGVDSTLKIQPAELGDSAMYLCASSSRTDTQYFGPGTRLTVL.